A selection of T cell receptor beta chains follows, all from one sample in a study of T cell responses to AZD1222 COVID-19 vaccine. TCRdb keeps only in-frame clones here, not all; method: immunoSEQ multiplex PCR. The table lists about 100,000 clones, over 75% of them singletons. The specimen comprised peripheral blood, sampled on day 0 of AZD1222 vaccination. These receptors came from an adult in good health. CDR3s include the opening cysteine and the closing phenylalanine or tryptophan. The D gene is left open where the match is weak. A clone size is listed for some rows: how often the clone was seen (once, few, many), or a class if it is expanded.

D: -; size: -; V: TRBV19; J: TRBJ1-5; DNA: TGTGCCAGTAGTATTGAGGGGAGATGGCCCCAGCATTTT; CDR3: CASSIEGRWPQHF
D: -; size: once; V: TRBV7-9; J: TRBJ2-2; DNA: TGTGCCAGCAGCTTAGGCCAGGGAGGCACCGGGGAGCTGTTTTTT; CDR3: CASSLGQGGTGELFF
D: -; size: -; V: TRBV9; J: TRBJ1-2; DNA: TGTGCCAGCAGCGTGGGCCCCGGCTCTAACTATGGCTACACCTTC; CDR3: CASSVGPGSNYGYTF
D: TRBD1; size: few; V: TRBV5-1; J: TRBJ2-1; DNA: TGCGCCAGCAGCTTGGAAGGCACAGGGGGTAATGAGCAGTTCTTC; CDR3: CASSLEGTGGNEQFF
D: -; size: -; V: TRBV2; J: TRBJ2-2; DNA: TGTGCCAGCAGTGTCTGGGCAGGGTTCACCGGGGAGCTGTTTTTT; CDR3: CASSVWAGFTGELFF
D: -; size: -; V: TRBV5-8; J: TRBJ1-5; DNA: TGTGCCAGCAGCTTGGTCCTCTCCGATGATAGCAATCAGCCCCAGCATTTT; CDR3: CASSLVLSDDSNQPQHF
D: -; size: -; V: TRBV6-5; J: TRBJ2-7; DNA: TGTGCCAGCAGTTCCCGGGACGGAACCTACGAGCAGTACTTC; CDR3: CASSSRDGTYEQYF
D: -; size: -; V: TRBV24-1; J: TRBJ2-2; DNA: TGTGCCACCAGTGATTCCCGAATGGTGGGGACCGGGGAGCTGTTTTTT; CDR3: CATSDSRMVGTGELFF
D: TRBD1; size: -; V: TRBV11-3; J: TRBJ1-1; DNA: TGTGCCAGCAGCCCCCCCGGGACAGGGGGCCGGAACACTGAAGCTTTCTTT; CDR3: CASSPPGTGGRNTEAFF
D: -; size: -; V: TRBV29-1; J: TRBJ2-1; DNA: TGCAGCGTTGGGAGGACAGTTCCTAGCAATGAGCAGTTCTTC; CDR3: CSVGRTVPSNEQFF
D: -; size: -; V: TRBV14; J: TRBJ1-2; DNA: TGTGCCAGCAGCCAAGAACTGCCATTCCCCCCGCGCGACTATGGCTACACCTTC; CDR3: CASSQELPFPPRDYGYTF
D: TRBD2; size: once; V: TRBV27; J: TRBJ2-3; DNA: TGTGCCAGCAGTTTCTGGCGGGGGGGCCGGGCGTATACGCAGTATTTT; CDR3: CASSFWRGGRAYTQYF
D: -; size: once; V: TRBV27; J: TRBJ1-2; DNA: TGTGCCAGCAGTCAACAGGGTTTCTATGGCTACACCTTC; CDR3: CASSQQGFYGYTF
D: -; size: -; V: TRBV2; J: TRBJ1-2; DNA: TGTGCCAGCAGCTCGACAGCGTTTGACTATGGCTACACCTTC; CDR3: CASSSTAFDYGYTF
D: TRBD1; size: -; V: TRBV28; J: TRBJ1-2; DNA: TGTGCCAGCAGCCGGAACAGGGGTTTTGGCTACACCTTC; CDR3: CASSRNRGFGYTF
D: -; size: -; V: TRBV6-5; J: TRBJ1-5; DNA: TGTGCCAGCAGACGGGGGAGCAATCAGCCCCAGCATTTT; CDR3: CASRRGSNQPQHF
D: -; size: -; V: TRBV6-4; J: TRBJ1-5; DNA: TGTGCCAGCAGTGAAGGGGCGGGCAATCAGCCCCAGCATTTT; CDR3: CASSEGAGNQPQHF
D: -; size: -; V: TRBV2; J: TRBJ1-2; DNA: TGTGCCAGCAGACAGGAGACCTTGCATGGCTACACCTTC; CDR3: CASRQETLHGYTF
D: -; size: -; V: TRBV3-1/TRBV3-2; J: TRBJ1-2; DNA: TGTGCCAGCAGCCAAGATCTGGCGGGGGGCTATGGCTACACCTTC; CDR3: CASSQDLAGGYGYTF
D: -; size: -; V: TRBV19; J: TRBJ2-1; DNA: TGTGCCAGTAGTAGGGATCGGGATGAGCAGTTCTTC; CDR3: CASSRDRDEQFF
D: TRBD1; size: -; V: TRBV6-5; J: TRBJ2-7; DNA: TGTGCCAGCAGTTACAGGGGGCCCCACGAGCAGTACTTC; CDR3: CASSYRGPHEQYF
D: TRBD2; size: -; V: TRBV5-4; J: TRBJ2-6; DNA: TGTGCCAGCAGCTCCTTCCGGGGGGGAAGGAGCTCTGGGGCCAACGTCCTGACTTTC; CDR3: CASSSFRGGRSSGANVLTF
D: -; size: -; V: TRBV20-1; J: TRBJ2-5; DNA: TGCAGTGCTAGTATGGGGAACCAAGAGACCCAGTACTTC; CDR3: CSASMGNQETQYF
D: TRBD1; size: -; V: TRBV18; J: TRBJ2-1; DNA: TGTGCCAGCTCACCAGGGACAGGGGCCTACAATGAGCAGTTCTTC; CDR3: CASSPGTGAYNEQFF
D: TRBD1; size: -; V: TRBV4-1; J: TRBJ1-5; DNA: TGCGCCAGCAGTCACAGGGGTAGCAATCAGCCCCAGCATTTT; CDR3: CASSHRGSNQPQHF
D: -; size: -; V: TRBV6-5; J: TRBJ1-6; DNA: TGTGCCAGCAGTTACAGGGGCGAAGATTCACCCCTCCACTTT; CDR3: CASSYRGEDSPLHF
D: -; size: -; V: TRBV12-1; J: TRBJ2-3; DNA: TGTGCCAGCAGCCGTGGCGGGGCCTTCACAGATACGCAGTATTTT; CDR3: CASSRGGAFTDTQYF
D: -; size: -; V: TRBV29-1; J: TRBJ1-1; DNA: TGCAGCGCTGCCGTGGGGAACACTGAAGCTTTCTTT; CDR3: CSAAVGNTEAFF
D: -; size: once; V: TRBV5-1; J: TRBJ1-1; DNA: TGCGCCAGCAGCTTGGTTGGGGGCCTGAACACTGAAGCTTTCTTT; CDR3: CASSLVGGLNTEAFF
D: -; size: -; V: TRBV19; J: TRBJ1-5; DNA: TGTGCCAGTAGTATACTAGGACTACATCAGCCCCAGCATTTT; CDR3: CASSILGLHQPQHF
D: -; size: -; V: TRBV28; J: TRBJ1-5; DNA: TGTGCCAGCAGCGGAGGGGGTAAAGGTCAGCCCCAGCATTTT; CDR3: CASSGGGKGQPQHF
D: TRBD1; size: -; V: TRBV5-8; J: TRBJ1-2; DNA: TGTGCCAGCAGCTTGGCTGGGACAGACACCTATGGCTACACCTTC; CDR3: CASSLAGTDTYGYTF
D: -; size: -; V: TRBV3-1/TRBV3-2; J: TRBJ1-1; DNA: TGTGCCAGCAGCCAAGATCGGGGGCCCTCCTACACTGAAGCTTTCTTT; CDR3: CASSQDRGPSYTEAFF
D: TRBD1; size: -; V: TRBV19; J: TRBJ1-2; DNA: TGTGCCAGTAGTCCGGGCCCCCTCCGGGACAGCGCAGCTAACTATGGCTACACCTTC; CDR3: CASSPGPLRDSAANYGYTF
D: TRBD1; size: -; V: TRBV2; J: TRBJ1-2; DNA: TGTGCCAGCAGTGCTCCCGGTCGGACAGGGGGCGATGGCTACACCTTC; CDR3: CASSAPGRTGGDGYTF
D: -; size: few; V: TRBV3-1/TRBV3-2; J: TRBJ2-5; DNA: TGTGCCAGCAGCATCCCGGGGCAAGAGACCCAGTACTTC; CDR3: CASSIPGQETQYF
D: -; size: -; V: TRBV5-1; J: TRBJ2-6; DNA: TGCGCCAGCAGCCCTGGGACCTCTGGGGCCAACGTCCTGACTTTC; CDR3: CASSPGTSGANVLTF
D: TRBD1; size: -; V: TRBV10-2; J: TRBJ1-4; DNA: TGCGCCAGCAGTGAGTCTTTAGGGGACAGTAATGAAAAACTGTTTTTT; CDR3: CASSESLGDSNEKLFF
D: -; size: -; V: TRBV12-3/TRBV12-4; J: TRBJ1-1; DNA: TGTGCCAGCAGTTTAGGACGCCTGGGGGAAGCTTTCTTT; CDR3: CASSLGRLGEAFF
D: -; size: -; V: TRBV7-9; J: TRBJ2-7; DNA: TGTGCCAGCAGCGGCACTCCGCGGTACGAGCAGTACTTC; CDR3: CASSGTPRYEQYF